The following is a T cell receptor (beta chain) sequence with its context. The antigen is not known. Combining a sample-barcoded 5' primer with a J-beta primer mix, a second PCR ran for about 6 to 12 cycles. Per-sample output comprised a minimum of 3 million paired-end reads containing CDR3. Each CDR3 protein is one row after TCRdb ran MiXCR on the 5' RACE reads. The sample gives 1.5 million to 2 million distinct CDR3 sequences, 28% of which show up once; less than 9.5% is in the top ten. Donation came from healthy Caucasian individuals in Russia who were aged 6 to 90. The CDR3 loop spans 16 amino acids. The J segment lost 4 bases and the V segment lost 5 bases, leaving 8 bases of the junction unmatched. Germline V lookup: CDR1 SEHNR, CDR2 FQNEAQ (reference sequence). This record comes from a study of blood T cells in healthy people across ages. Findings and limits, study-wide: Diversity of TCR beta per million T cells declined in a roughly linear way with age. Unknown donor CMV status possibly confounded expanded clonotype changes.

Sequences were obtained from blood. The TCR originated in a woman in her 30s in good health. The chain uses TRBV7-9 and TRBJ2-2, with 9 bases lining up with TRBD1. CDR3 residues: CASSPWDRVSTGELFF. CDR3 DNA sequence: TGTGCCAGCAGCCCATGGGACAGGGTATCCACCGGGGAGCTGTTTTTT.